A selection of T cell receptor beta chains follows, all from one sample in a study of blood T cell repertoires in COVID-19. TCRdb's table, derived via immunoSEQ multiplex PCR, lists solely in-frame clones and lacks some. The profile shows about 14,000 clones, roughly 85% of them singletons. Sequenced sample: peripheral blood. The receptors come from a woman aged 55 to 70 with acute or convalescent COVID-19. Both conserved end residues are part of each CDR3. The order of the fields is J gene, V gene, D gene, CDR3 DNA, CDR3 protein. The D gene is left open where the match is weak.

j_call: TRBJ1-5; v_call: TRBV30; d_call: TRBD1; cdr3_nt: TGTGCCTGGACATTACAGGGGAGAGGTCAGCCCCAGCATTTT; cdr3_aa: CAWTLQGRGQPQHF
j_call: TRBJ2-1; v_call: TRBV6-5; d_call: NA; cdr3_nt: TGTGCCAGCAGTTACGAAGGGTGGGGGCCGAGGCATGAGCAGTTCTTC; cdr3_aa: CASSYEGWGPRHEQFF
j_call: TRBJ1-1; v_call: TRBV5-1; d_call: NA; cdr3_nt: TGCGCCAGCAGCCGGGGCGCAGGGGACACTGAAGCTTTCTTT; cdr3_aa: CASSRGAGDTEAFF
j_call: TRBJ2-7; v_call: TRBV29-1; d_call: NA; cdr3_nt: TGCAGCGTTAAACAGGGTAACTCCTACGAGCAGTACTTC; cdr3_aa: CSVKQGNSYEQYF
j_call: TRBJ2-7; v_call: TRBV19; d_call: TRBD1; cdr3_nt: TGTGCCAGTAGTATGTTACAGGGGGTAGGGGAGCAGTACTTC; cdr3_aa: CASSMLQGVGEQYF
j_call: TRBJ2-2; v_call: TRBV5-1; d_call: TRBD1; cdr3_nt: TGCGCCAGCAGCGAAACCGGGACAGCGAACACCGGGGAGCTGTTTTTT; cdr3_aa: CASSETGTANTGELFF
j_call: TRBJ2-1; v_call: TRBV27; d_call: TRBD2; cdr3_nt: TGTGCCAGCAGTTTATGGGCGGGAGTGCACAATGAGCAGTTCTTC; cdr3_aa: CASSLWAGVHNEQFF
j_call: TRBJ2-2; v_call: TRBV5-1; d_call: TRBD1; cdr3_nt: TGCGCCAGCAGCTTCGGACAGGGCACCGGGGAGCTGTTTTTT; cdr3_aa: CASSFGQGTGELFF
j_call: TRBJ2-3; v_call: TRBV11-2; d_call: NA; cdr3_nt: TGTGCCAGCAGTTTCGACTACTCCACCATAGATACGCAGTATTTT; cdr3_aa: CASSFDYSTIDTQYF
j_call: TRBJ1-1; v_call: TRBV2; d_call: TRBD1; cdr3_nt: TGTGCCAGCAGTTCTCCATTAGCCGGGACAGGGGGCAGGAACACTGAAGCTTTCTTT; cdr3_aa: CASSSPLAGTGGRNTEAFF
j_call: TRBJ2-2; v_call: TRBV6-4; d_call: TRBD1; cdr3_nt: TGTGCCAGCAGGCAGGGGGCCTACACCGGGGAGCTGTTTTTT; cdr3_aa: CASRQGAYTGELFF
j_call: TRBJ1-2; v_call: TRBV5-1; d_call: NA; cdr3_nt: TGCGCCAGCAGCTGGAGTAAAGACTCCTATGGCTACACCTTC; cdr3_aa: CASSWSKDSYGYTF
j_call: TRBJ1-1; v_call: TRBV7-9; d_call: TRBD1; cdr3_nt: TGTGCCAGCAGCTGGACAGGGGGCCTTGAAGCTTTCTTT; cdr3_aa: CASSWTGGLEAFF
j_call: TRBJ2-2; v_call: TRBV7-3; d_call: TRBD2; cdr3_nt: TGTGCCAGCAGCTTAACAGGACTAGCCCAGAACACCGGGGAGCTGTTTTTT; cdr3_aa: CASSLTGLAQNTGELFF
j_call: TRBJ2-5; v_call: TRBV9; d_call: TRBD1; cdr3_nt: TGTGCCAGCAGCGAGACAGGGGCCCTCCAAGAGACCCAGTACTTC; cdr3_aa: CASSETGALQETQYF
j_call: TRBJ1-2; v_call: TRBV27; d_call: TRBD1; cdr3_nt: TGTGCCAGCAGACCGGACAGGCCTAACTATGGCTACACCTTC; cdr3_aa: CASRPDRPNYGYTF
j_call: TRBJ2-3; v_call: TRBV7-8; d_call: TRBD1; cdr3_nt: TGTGCCAGCAGCTCCCGGGGACGACAGGGTTGGGGCACAGATACGCAGTATTTT; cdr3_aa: CASSSRGRQGWGTDTQYF
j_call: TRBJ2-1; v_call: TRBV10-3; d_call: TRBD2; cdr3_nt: TGTGCCATCAGAGGGACTAGCGGGGGGGAAAACTCCTACAATGAGCAGTTCTTC; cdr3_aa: CAIRGTSGGENSYNEQFF
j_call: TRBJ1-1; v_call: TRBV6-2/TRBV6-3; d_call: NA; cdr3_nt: TGTGCCAGCAGTTACTCGAGGGTTGGCAGGGGGAACACTGAAGCTTTCTTT; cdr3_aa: CASSYSRVGRGNTEAFF
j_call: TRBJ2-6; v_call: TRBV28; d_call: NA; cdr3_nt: TGTGCCAGCGCAGGGTACTCTGGGGCCAACGTCCTGACTTTC; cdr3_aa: CASAGYSGANVLTF
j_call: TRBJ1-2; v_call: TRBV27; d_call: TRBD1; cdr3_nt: TGTGCCGCCAGGGACAGGGGGTTTTCCGGCTACACCTTC; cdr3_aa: CAARDRGFSGYTF
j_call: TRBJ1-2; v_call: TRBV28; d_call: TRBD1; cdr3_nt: TGTGCCAGCAGTCCAGGGGGAAGCGTAGACTATGGCTACACCTTC; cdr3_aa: CASSPGGSVDYGYTF
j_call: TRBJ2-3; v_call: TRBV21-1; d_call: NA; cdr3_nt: TGTGCCAGCAGCAAAGATATACGTACTAGCGGAGCGATCACAGATACGCAGTATTTT; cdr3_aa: CASSKDIRTSGAITDTQYF
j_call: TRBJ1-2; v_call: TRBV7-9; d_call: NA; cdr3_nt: TGTGCCAGCAGCTCGACGGGGACTAACTATGGCTACACCTTC; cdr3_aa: CASSSTGTNYGYTF